The 16 T cell receptor beta chains reported below all come from one sample, sequenced in a study of blood T cell repertoires in COVID-19. TCRdb's copy holds only in-frame clones and misses some; the assay was immunoSEQ multiplex PCR. The repertoire includes approximately 140,000 clones, 75% to 90% of them detected once, and over 9.5% sits in the top ten. Sequenced material: peripheral blood. Receptor source: a man aged 55 to 69 with active or convalescent COVID-19.

This clone was counted only a few times. The rearrangement uses TRBV28 and TRBJ2-3, with 8 positions matching TRBD2. J gave up 1 base and V 1 base, and 4 bases lay outside the gene matches. Germline values: CDR1 MDHEN, CDR2 SYDVKM. This CDR3 contains 16 residues. Here the CDR3 reads CASSLFILAGTDTQYF. The CDR3 nucleotides read TGTGCCAGCAGTTTATTCATACTAGCGGGCACAGATACGCAGTATTTT.

The gene calls are TRBV4-2 and TRBJ1-1; D is possibly TRBD1 (5 bases). Germline V gives CDR1 LGHNA, CDR2 YNFKEQ. V lost 2 bases, J lost 2 bases, and 18 bases lay in between. The CDR3 runs to 17 residues. The CDR3 spells CASSQPGGVLGNTEAFF. CDR3 sequence (DNA): TGTGCCAGCAGCCAACCGGGGGGGGTACTGGGCAACACTGAAGCTTTCTTT.

The rearrangement joins TRBV25-1 to TRBJ2-3; 9 bases fit TRBD2. Germline V gene data show CDR1 as MGHDK and CDR2 as SYGVNS. The J segment lost 5 bases and the V segment lost 6 bases, leaving 6 bases of the junction unmatched. The CDR3 length is 14 residues. CDR3 region: CASSRGAGGDTQYF. The DNA for the CDR3 is TGTGCCAGCAGCCGTGGAGCGGGAGGAGATACGCAGTATTTT.

This sequence joins TRBV9 and TRBJ2-5, with a possible D match to TRBD1 (6 bases). Trimming pared 0 bases from V and 5 bases from J, leaving 11 bases between. CDR1 SGDLS and CDR2 YYNGEE come from the germline V gene. This CDR3 comprises 14 residues. This CDR3 is CASSVAVGGETQYF. The CDR3 nucleotides are TGTGCCAGCAGCGTAGCTGTAGGGGGTGAGACCCAGTACTTC.

This clone was picked up one time. V gene TRBV11-2 combines with J gene TRBJ1-4, with D possibly matching TRBD1 (5 bases). CDR3 length: 15 amino acids. The germline V gene encodes CDR1 SGHAT and CDR2 FQNNGV. Trimming shortened V by 5 bases and J by 0 bases, and 10 bases separated the two germline ends. CDR3: CASSPTTATNEKLFF. The DNA for the CDR3 is TGTGCCAGCAGCCCTACGACAGCAACTAATGAAAAACTGTTTTTT.

V usage is TRBV7-2 and J usage is TRBJ2-2; TRBD2 matches at 9 bases. With V trimmed by 5 bases and J by 6 bases, 1 base remained unmatched. The CDR3 is 13 amino acids. Germline V gives CDR1 SGHTA, CDR2 FQGNSA. The DNA of the CDR3 is TGTGCCAGCAGCGGACTAGCGTCCGGGGAGCTGTTTTTT. This encodes CASSGLASGELFF. The variable domain in full, with the rest retrieved from reference TRBV7-2 and TRBJ2-2, is GAGVSQSPSNKVTEKGKDVELRCDPISGHTALYWYRQSLGQGLEFLIYFQGNSAPDKSGLPSDRFSAERTGGSVSTLTIQRTQQEDSAVYLCASSGLASGELFFGEGSRLTVL.

The CDR3 protein is CASSVFSVGQGINEQFF. The CDR3 DNA follows: TGTGCCAGCAGCGTATTTTCAGTGGGACAGGGTATCAATGAGCAGTTCTTC. The V gene is TRBV9, the J gene TRBJ2-1, with 9 bases that match TRBD1. J lost 6 bases, V lost 1 base, and 11 bases had no gene match. Germline V gene sequence: CDR1 SGDLS, CDR2 YYNGEE. This CDR3 contains 17 residues.

This clone has a handful of counts. The chain carries TRBV7-9 and TRBJ1-6; D not certain. Trimming pared 10 bases from V and 5 bases from J, leaving 9 bases between. Germline V gives CDR1 SEHNR, CDR2 FQNEAQ (reference sequence). The CDR3 totals 12 residues. CDR3 sequence reads: CATADNNSPLHF. CDR3 sequence (DNA): TGTGCCACCGCAGATAATAATTCACCCCTCCACTTT.

The chain combines TRBV7-9 with TRBJ2-3; D is unresolved. Germline assignment: CDR1 SEHNR and CDR2 FQNEAQ (reference sequence). Trimming took 0 bases from V and 2 from J, leaving 9 bases between them. The CDR3 is 15 residues long. In DNA, the CDR3 is TGTGCCAGCAGCTTAGCGAGTCTTGTCACAGATACGCAGTATTTT. Its translation: CASSLASLVTDTQYF.

The chain links TRBV18 to TRBJ1-6; D is undetermined. There are 15 residues in the CDR3. Germline-derived CDR1 and CDR2 are KGHSH and LQKENI. V gave up 2 bases and J gave up 0 bases, with 5 bases separating them. The CDR3: CASSPAVSYNSPLHF. DNA of the CDR3: TGTGCCAGCTCACCAGCGGTCTCCTATAATTCACCCCTCCACTTT.

The table lists this clone with a count of one. The CDR3 protein is CASSPRTSNYEQYF. The CDR3 DNA sequence: TGTGCCAGCAGCCCCCGGACAAGCAACTACGAGCAGTACTTC. This chain joins TRBV5-6 and TRBJ2-7; weak D call: TRBD1 (5 bases). This CDR3 has 14 residues. The germline gives CDR1 SGHDT, CDR2 YYEEEE. The V and J ends lost 4 bases and 3 bases respectively, with 14 bases between them.

This clone was picked up one time. The CDR3 sequence: CASSAGRDRAYEQYF. CDR3 in DNA: TGTGCCAGCAGCGCCGGAAGGGACAGGGCCTACGAGCAGTACTTC. The chain uses TRBV9 and TRBJ2-7; 9 nucleotides align to TRBD1. CDR1 and CDR2 (germline): SGDLS, YYNGEE. Trimming removed 3 bases from V and 2 bases from J; junction bases left unmatched: 6. The CDR3 has 15 amino acids.

The chain has TRBV5-1 and TRBJ1-1; 7 bases map to TRBD1. Germline loops: CDR1 SGHRS, CDR2 YFSETQ. CDR3 length: 14 amino acids. Trimming removed 4 bases from V and 6 bases from J; junction bases left unmatched: 9. As DNA, the CDR3 is TGCGCCAGCAGCCTTAAGACAGGGATCCCTGAAGCTTTCTTT. It specifies CASSLKTGIPEAFF. Full variable domain (outside the CDR3, taken from reference TRBV5-1 and TRBJ1-1): KAGVTQTPRYLIKTRGQQVTLSCSPISGHRSVSWYQQTPGQGLQFLFEYFSETQRNKGNFPGRFSGRQFSNSRSEMNVSTLELGDSALYLCASSLKTGIPEAFFGQGTRLTVV.

The table lists this clone with a count of one. The CDR3 is CASSPLGTSGRTNTGELFF. Here the CDR3 DNA reads TGTGCCAGCTCACCCCTCGGGACTAGCGGGAGGACAAACACCGGGGAGCTGTTTTTT. The V and J genes are TRBV18 and TRBJ2-2; the match to TRBD2 covers 15 bases. The CDR3 consists of 19 residues. Germline V gives CDR1 KGHSH, CDR2 LQKENI. Trimming at V came to 3 bases and at J to 2 bases, leaving 7 bases not matched to a gene.

This clone has a handful of counts. The rearrangement uses TRBV7-9 and TRBJ1-5; D gene uncertain. The germline gives CDR1 SEHNR, CDR2 FQNEAQ (reference sequence). The V end was cut by 1 base, the J end by 2 bases, with 15 bases between. This CDR3 comprises 17 residues. The CDR3 loop is CASSLGSAALGNQPQHF. The DNA for the CDR3 is TGTGCCAGCAGCTTAGGTTCGGCGGCTTTGGGCAATCAGCCCCAGCATTTT.

This chain uses TRBV7-3 with TRBJ2-1; D possibly corresponds to TRBD2 (6 bases). The V gene lost 5 bases and the J gene lost 6 bases, with 17 bases spanning the gap. Germline V gene data show CDR1 as SGHTA and CDR2 as FQGTGA. There are 15 residues in the CDR3. The chain's CDR3 is CASSPTREPSNEQFF. The DNA of the CDR3 is TGTGCCAGCAGCCCGACTAGGGAACCTAGCAATGAGCAGTTCTTC.